The T cell receptor beta chain under discussion was sequenced for a study of blood T cells in healthy people across ages. In its sample, this clonotype was seen a few times. What it recognizes is unknown. The CDR3 contains 16 residues. V lost 1 base and J 1 base, leaving 13 bases between the germline ends. Per germline, CDR1 SGHTA and CDR2 FQGNSA. General observations from the study: In older individuals, TCR beta diversity per million T cells was lower, falling roughly linearly with age.

Next came a second PCR, run for about 6 to 11 cycles, which used a sample-barcoded 5' primer along with a J-beta primer mix. The template-switch adaptor, which had 12 random nucleotides, put a tag on each cDNA molecule. A single record per CDR3 protein comes from TCRdb applying MiXCR to the 5' RACE reads. The sample lists about 1.1 million distinct CDR3 sequences; less than 45% were seen once. Staff drew 9 to 10 milliliters of peripheral blood from each donor. Sequenced material: blood. The rearrangement uses TRBV7-2 and TRBJ2-5; D gene unclear. The TCR originated in a man in his late teens or twenties in good health. The CDR3 nucleotides read TGTGCCAGCAGCTTAGAGGTTTTAGCCGTCCAAGAGACCCAGTACTTC. Translating gives CASSLEVLAVQETQYF. The full variable domain, rest sourced from reference TRBV7-2 and TRBJ2-5, is GAGVSQSPSNKVTEKGKDVELRCDPISGHTALYWYRQSLGQGLEFLIYFQGNSAPDKSGLPSDRFSAERTGGSVSTLTIQRTQQEDSAVYLCASSLEVLAVQETQYFGPGTRLLVL.